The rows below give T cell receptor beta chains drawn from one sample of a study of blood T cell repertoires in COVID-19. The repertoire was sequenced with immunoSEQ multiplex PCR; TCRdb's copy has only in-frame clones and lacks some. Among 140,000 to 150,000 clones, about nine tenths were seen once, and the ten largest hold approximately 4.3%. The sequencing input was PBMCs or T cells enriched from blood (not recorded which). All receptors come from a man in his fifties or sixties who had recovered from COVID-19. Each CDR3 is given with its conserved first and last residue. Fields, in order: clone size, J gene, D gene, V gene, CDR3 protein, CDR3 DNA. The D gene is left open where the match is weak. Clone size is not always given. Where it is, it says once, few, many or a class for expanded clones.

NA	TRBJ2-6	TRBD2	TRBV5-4	CASSLGLMRGGLSGANVLTF	TGTGCCAGCAGCTTGGGGCTTATGCGGGGGGGCCTCTCTGGGGCCAACGTCCTGACTTTC
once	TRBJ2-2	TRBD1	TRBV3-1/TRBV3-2	CASSQRTGNTGELFF	TGTGCCAGCAGCCAAAGGACAGGGAACACCGGGGAGCTGTTTTTT
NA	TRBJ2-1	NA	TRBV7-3	CASSHYSSYNEQFF	TGTGCCAGCAGCCACTATTCTTCCTACAATGAGCAGTTCTTC
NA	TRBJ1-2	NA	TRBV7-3	CASSFQQLYGYTF	TGTGCCAGCAGCTTCCAACAGTTATATGGCTACACCTTC
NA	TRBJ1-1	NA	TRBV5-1	CASSPDAAGQALLAFF	TGCGCCAGCAGCCCCGACGCGGCAGGACAAGCTCTGCTGGCTTTCTTT
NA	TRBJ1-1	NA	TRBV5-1	CASSLAGWSEAFF	TGCGCCAGCAGCTTGGCCGGGTGGTCTGAAGCTTTCTTT
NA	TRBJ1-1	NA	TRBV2	CASTTDYTEAFF	TGTGCCAGCACTACAGATTACACTGAAGCTTTCTTT
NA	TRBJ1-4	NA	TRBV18	CASSPDRTTNEKLFF	TGTGCCAGCTCACCGGACAGAACAACTAATGAAAAACTGTTTTTT
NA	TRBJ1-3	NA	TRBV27	CASSPVDSGNTIYF	TGTGCCAGCAGTCCAGTAGACTCGGGAAACACCATATATTTT
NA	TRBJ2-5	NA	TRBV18	CASSGGQTQYF	TGTGCCAGCTCGGGAGGCCAGACCCAGTACTTC
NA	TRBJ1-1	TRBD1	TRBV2	CASSGQGNTEAFF	TGTGCCAGCAGTGGACAGGGAAACACTGAAGCTTTCTTT
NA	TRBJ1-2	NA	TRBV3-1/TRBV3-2	CASSHGREEGYTF	TGTGCCAGCAGCCATGGCAGGGAGGAAGGCTACACCTTC
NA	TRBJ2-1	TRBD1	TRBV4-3	CASSQDGRGRLWSYNEQFF	TGCGCCAGCAGCCAAGATGGCAGGGGGCGGCTTTGGTCCTACAATGAGCAGTTCTTC
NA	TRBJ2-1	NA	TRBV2	CASRELGHEQFF	TGTGCCAGCAGAGAGTTGGGCCATGAGCAGTTCTTC
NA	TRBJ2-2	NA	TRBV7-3	CASSLRGAANTGELFF	TGTGCCAGCAGCTTACGTGGAGCCGCGAACACCGGGGAGCTGTTTTTT
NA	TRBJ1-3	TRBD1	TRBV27	CASQPLGQGGGNTIYF	TGTGCCAGCCAACCACTCGGACAGGGAGGAGGAAACACCATATATTTT
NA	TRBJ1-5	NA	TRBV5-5	CASSLAPQSGNQPQHF	TGTGCCAGCAGCTTGGCCCCCCAGTCCGGGAATCAGCCCCAGCATTTT
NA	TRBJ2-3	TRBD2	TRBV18	CASSPNRAGGSDTQYF	TGTGCCAGCTCACCAAACCGGGCGGGGGGGTCGGATACGCAGTATTTT
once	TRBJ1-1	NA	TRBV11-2	CASRHRGGSEAFF	TGTGCCAGCAGACATAGAGGGGGATCGGAAGCTTTCTTT
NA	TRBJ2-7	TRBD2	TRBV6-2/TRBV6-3	CASSSAPWDYSYEQYF	TGTGCCAGCAGTTCGGCCCCCTGGGACTACTCCTACGAGCAGTACTTC
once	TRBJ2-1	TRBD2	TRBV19	CASSMPSGGNNEQFF	TGTGCCAGTAGTATGCCCAGCGGGGGGAACAATGAGCAGTTCTTC
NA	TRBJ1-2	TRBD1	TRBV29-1	CSVLQGADYGYTF	TGCAGCGTCCTGCAGGGGGCAGACTATGGCTACACCTTC
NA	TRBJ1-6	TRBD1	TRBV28	CASSLGGRGSDSPLHF	TGTGCCAGCAGTTTAGGGGGCAGGGGGTCGGATTCACCCCTCCACTTT
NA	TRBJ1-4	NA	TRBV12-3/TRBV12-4	CASSLSGVEKLFF	TGTGCCAGCAGTTTGAGCGGGGTAGAAAAACTGTTTTTT
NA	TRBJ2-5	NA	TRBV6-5	CASSPLGDYQETQYF	TGTGCCAGCAGTCCACTAGGCGATTACCAAGAGACCCAGTACTTC
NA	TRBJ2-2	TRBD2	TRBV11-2	CASSLDLGGRGTGELFF	TGTGCCAGCAGCTTAGATCTGGGCGGGAGAGGAACCGGGGAGCTGTTTTTT
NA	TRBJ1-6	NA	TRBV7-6	CASRQGGYSPLHF	TGTGCCAGCCGTCAAGGCGGGTACTCACCCCTCCACTTT
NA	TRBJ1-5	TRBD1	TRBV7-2	CASSLMTGGGNQPQHF	TGTGCCAGCAGCTTAATGACAGGGGGGGGCAATCAGCCCCAGCATTTT
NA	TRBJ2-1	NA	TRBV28	CASSLKTPAMVF	TGTGCCAGCAGTTTGAAGACTCCTGCAATGGTCTTC
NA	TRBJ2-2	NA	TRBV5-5	CASSQRQVTGELFF	TGTGCCAGCAGCCAACGACAGGTCACCGGGGAGCTGTTTTTT
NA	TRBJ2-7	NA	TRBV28	CASSFTEGAYEQYF	TGTGCCAGCAGTTTCACCGAAGGGGCCTACGAGCAGTACTTC
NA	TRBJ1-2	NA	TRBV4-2	CASSLRAHGYTF	TGTGCCAGCAGCCTCAGGGCCCATGGCTACACCTTC
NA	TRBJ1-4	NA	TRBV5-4	CASRDSATNEKLFF	TGTGCCAGCAGGGACAGCGCAACTAATGAAAAACTGTTTTTT
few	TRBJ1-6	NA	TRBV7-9	CASSLALTSTDPPLHF	TGTGCCAGCAGCTTAGCGCTCACCTCCACAGATCCACCCCTCCACTTT
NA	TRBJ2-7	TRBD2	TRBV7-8	CASSPLRRTRTSYEQYF	TGTGCCAGCAGCCCACTTCGTAGGACTAGGACCTCCTACGAGCAGTACTTC
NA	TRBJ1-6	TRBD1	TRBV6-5	CASSYWTGDSPLHF	TGTGCCAGCAGTTACTGGACAGGGGACTCACCCCTCCACTTT
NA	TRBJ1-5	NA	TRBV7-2	CASSLESRSYNQPQHF	TGTGCCAGCAGCTTAGAGTCCAGGTCGTACAATCAGCCCCAGCATTTT
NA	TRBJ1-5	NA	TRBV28	CASSPPGDYSNQPQHF	TGTGCCAGCAGTCCACCGGGAGATTATAGCAATCAGCCCCAGCATTTT
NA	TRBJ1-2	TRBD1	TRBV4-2	CASSQDYTGGDGYTF	TGTGCCAGCAGCCAAGACTATACAGGGGGGGATGGCTACACCTTC
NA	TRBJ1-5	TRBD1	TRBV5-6	CASSLQGQAFQPQHF	TGTGCCAGCAGCTTGCAGGGACAGGCTTTTCAGCCCCAGCATTTT
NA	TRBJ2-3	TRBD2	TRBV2	CASRTSGGTDTQYF	TGTGCCAGCAGAACGAGCGGGGGCACAGATACGCAGTATTTT
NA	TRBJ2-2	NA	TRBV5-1	CASTVQTNTGELFF	TGCGCCAGCACGGTACAGACGAACACCGGGGAGCTGTTTTTT
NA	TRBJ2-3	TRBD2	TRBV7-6	CASVPTFSGSETDTQYF	TGTGCCAGCGTCCCAACCTTTAGCGGGAGTGAAACAGATACGCAGTATTTT
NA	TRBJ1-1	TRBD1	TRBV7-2	CASSSSPGQGVLNTEAFF	TGTGCCAGCAGCTCCTCGCCGGGACAGGGCGTATTGAACACTGAAGCTTTCTTT
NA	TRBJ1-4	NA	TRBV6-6	CASRLQGGNEKLFF	TGTGCCAGCAGACTTCAGGGAGGCAATGAAAAACTGTTTTTT
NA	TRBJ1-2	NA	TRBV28	CASSLSPVRGYGYTF	TGTGCCAGCAGTTTATCCCCAGTCCGCGGGTATGGCTACACCTTC